This TCR beta chain was identified in a study of blood T cell repertoires in COVID-19. Study background: Collection of acute and convalescent COVID-19 samples took place in the United States, Italy and Spain.

Here immunoSEQ multiplex PCR was the method, and the copy in TCRdb shows in-frame clones only, minus some. The sample has 130,000 to 150,000 clones, roughly 81% seen once. This clone was seen once. The CDR3 has 15 amino acids. Per germline, CDR1 SGHRS and CDR2 YFSETQ. Trimming took 0 bases from V and 4 from J, leaving 13 bases between them. The sequence was collected from a human donor with acute or convalescent COVID-19. The donor label of this sample is uncertain. V is TRBV5-1 and J is TRBJ1-2; D ambiguous. The sample consisted of peripheral blood. The chain's CDR3 is CASSLDGGFGYGYTF. DNA for the CDR3: TGCGCCAGCAGCTTGGATGGAGGTTTCGGCTATGGCTACACCTTC.